This TCR beta chain originates from a study of T cells in Graves' hyperthyroidism and ophthalmopathy. General study points: A model built on 13 V-J features separated ophthalmopathy from stable hyperthyroidism. Most clonotypes expanded in the thyroid (above 0.001) were also present in blood.

Each ophthalmopathy patient scored at least 3 on the Clinical Activity Score and at least 4 on NOSPECS grade, with duration under 3 months. Diagnoses rested on clinical symptoms, serum thyroxine and TRAb, thyroid ultrasound and orbital computed tomography. This CDR3 has 17 residues. Germline V lookup: CDR1 MGHRA, CDR2 YSYEKL. Amplification yielded TCR beta CDR3 regions, with RNA transcripts as the source. HTBI primers were the set used in a first-round RT-PCR of the TCR CDR3. A single record per CDR3 protein comes from TCRdb applying MiXCR to the multiplex PCR reads. This sample has about 350,000 distinct CDR3 sequences, with approximately 16% found just once. With respect to this clonotype: As yet, its antigen is unknown. This may arise from a read error, as a much more abundant clone is one base away.

Sample: blood. This chain joins TRBV4-1 and TRBJ2-7; possible D gene TRBD2, 6 bases. This TCR came from a woman in her sixties with Graves' ophthalmopathy. CDR3 sequence: CVSSQDTLGGRAYEQYF. CDR3 in DNA: TGCGTCAGCAGCCAAGATACCCTCGGGGGAAGAGCCTACGAGCAGTACTTC.